Below, 15 T cell receptor beta chains from the same sample are listed, as sequenced in a study of cytomegalovirus exposure and HLA in healthy donors. The data were produced by immunoSEQ multiplex PCR, yet TCRdb's version contains in-frame clones alone and is incomplete. The table has roughly 57,000 clones, around 93% seen once. The sample consisted of PBMCs. The receptors shown here come from a woman younger than 30 in good health and CMV-seropositive.

This chain uses TRBV6-6 with TRBJ1-1; 10 bases fit TRBD1. The J segment lost 3 bases and the V segment lost 5 bases, leaving 3 bases of the junction unmatched. From germline, CDR1 is MNHNY and CDR2 SVGAGI (reference sequence). This CDR3 has 14 residues. The DNA for the CDR3 is TGTGCCAGCAGTGACGGGACAGGGGACACTGAAGCTTTCTTT. Its protein is CASSDGTGDTEAFF.

The table lists this clone with a count of one. The genes are TRBV5-1 and TRBJ2-1; TRBD2 agrees at 14 bases. Germline CDR1 and CDR2: SGHRS and YFSETQ. Germline trimming cut 0 bases from V and 3 bases from J; bases unmatched to any gene: 5. The CDR3 loop spans 18 amino acids. This CDR3 reads CASSLGLAGGQVYNEQFF. CDR3 coding DNA: TGCGCCAGCAGCTTGGGACTAGCGGGGGGGCAGGTCTACAATGAGCAGTTCTTC.

This chain links TRBV5-4 with TRBJ2-3; D might be TRBD1 (6 bases). This CDR3 spans 15 amino acids. Trimming removed 10 bases from V and 1 base from J, with 19 bases in between. The germline gives CDR1 SGHNT, CDR2 YYREEE (reference sequence). In DNA form, the CDR3 reads TGTGCCTACGGAGTAGGGGGTATCGGCACAGATACGCAGTATTTT. This sequence encodes CAYGVGGIGTDTQYF.

V is TRBV28 and J is TRBJ1-3; the match to TRBD1 covers 8 bases. The CDR3 sequence is 15 residues long. Looked up from germline, CDR1 is MDHEN and CDR2 is SYDVKM. Germline trimming cut 6 bases from V and 4 bases from J; bases unmatched to any gene: 8. The CDR3 region has the DNA TGTGCCAGCAGACCAGGACAGGGCGAAGGAAACACCATATATTTT. This encodes CASRPGQGEGNTIYF. The whole variable domain, filled in from reference TRBV28 and TRBJ1-3, reads DVKVTQSSRYLVKRTGEKVFLECVQDMDHENMFWYRQDPGLGLRLIYFSYDVKMKEKGDIPEGYSVSREKKERFSLILESASTNQTSMYLCASRPGQGEGNTIYFGEGSWLTVV.

This chain links TRBV27 with TRBJ1-2; the match to TRBD1 covers 7 bases. CDR3 length equals 15 residues. Trimming cost V 5 bases and J 4 bases; bases outside gene matches: 10. Per the germline V gene, CDR1 is MNHEY and CDR2 is SMNVEV (reference sequence). As DNA, the CDR3 is TGTGCCAGCAGTGGACCGGGACAGCTAGTCTATGGCTACACCTTC. The encoded protein is CASSGPGQLVYGYTF.

Turning to this clone: Different DNA sequences within this sample yield the same CDR3. The rearrangement joins TRBV6-1 to TRBJ2-3; D is uncertain. CDR3 length: 13 amino acids. Trimming pared 3 bases from V and 1 base from J, leaving 5 bases between. The germline CDR1 and CDR2 sequences are MNHNS and SASEGT. CDR3 sequence reads: CASSEQGTDTQYF. The CDR3 nucleotides are TGTGCCAGCAGTGAGCAGGGCACAGATACGCAGTATTTT.

The V call is TRBV7-8, the J call TRBJ1-6; D is ambiguous. This CDR3 has 16 residues. The ends were cut back, 1 base at V and 5 bases at J, with 12 bases in the middle. Germline V CDR1 and CDR2: SGHVS, FQNEAQ. The CDR3 reads CASSLVSGLDNSPLHF. DNA for the CDR3: TGTGCCAGCAGCTTAGTATCAGGCTTGGATAATTCACCCCTCCACTTT.

The chain combines TRBV5-6 with TRBJ1-6, with D tentatively TRBD1 (5 bases). Looked up from germline, CDR1 is SGHDT and CDR2 is YYEEEE. The CDR3 loop spans 17 amino acids. Trimming took off 5 bases at V and 2 bases at J, with 17 bases between the two ends. The CDR3 sequence is CASRPWRGSPYNSPLHF. CDR3 nucleotide sequence: TGTGCCAGCAGGCCGTGGAGGGGTTCGCCCTATAATTCACCCCTCCACTTT.

The CDR3 DNA follows: TGTGCCAGCAGCTTAGAGAGAGCGGGTGAGCAGTTCTTC. Protein sequence: CASSLERAGEQFF. V and J are TRBV11-2 and TRBJ2-1; TRBD2 might be the D (6 bases). The CDR3 has 13 amino acids. Trimming removed 0 bases at V and 9 bases at J, with 9 bases between. The germline V gene encodes CDR1 SGHAT and CDR2 FQNNGV.

This clone came up once. The CDR3 region has the DNA TGTGCCAGCAGCTTGGGACTAAGTTCCTACGAGCAGTACTTC. It codes for CASSLGLSSYEQYF. This chain uses TRBV5-6 with TRBJ2-7, with a weak D call TRBD2 (5 bases). The CDR3 contains 14 residues. Trimming stripped 0 bases from V and 1 base from J, with 8 bases between. Germline CDR1 SGHDT, CDR2 YYEEEE.

The J gene is TRBJ1-5, the V gene TRBV10-3; D might be TRBD1 (6 bases). Germline-derived CDR1 and CDR2 are ENHRY and SYGVKD. This CDR3 is 14 amino acids long. V shed 7 bases and J shed 0 bases, with 10 bases lying between them. The CDR3 nucleotides read TGTGCCATCAAGCAGACAGGTAGCAATCAGCCCCAGCATTTT. Protein sequence: CAIKQTGSNQPQHF.

The chain has TRBV5-8 and TRBJ1-1; 8 bases agree with TRBD1. Germline-derived CDR1 and CDR2 are SGHTS and YDEGEE. The CDR3 has 16 residues. The ends lost 0 bases at V and 5 bases at J; junction bases unmatched: 9. CDR3 in DNA: TGTGCCAGCAGCTTGGCTTCGGGGACAGGTTGGACTGAAGCTTTCTTT. Its translation is CASSLASGTGWTEAFF.

J is TRBJ2-5 and V is TRBV5-1, with 13 positions matching TRBD2. CDR1 is SGHRS and CDR2 is YFSETQ in the germline V gene. The CDR3 consists of 17 residues. V lost 0 bases to trimming and J lost 0 bases; unmatched junction nucleotides: 2. The CDR3 loop reads CASSLGLAGGNQETQYF. CDR3 DNA sequence: TGCGCCAGCAGCTTGGGACTAGCGGGGGGCAACCAAGAGACCCAGTACTTC. The variable domain in full, with the rest retrieved from reference TRBV5-1 and TRBJ2-5, is KAGVTQTPRYLIKTRGQQVTLSCSPISGHRSVSWYQQTPGQGLQFLFEYFSETQRNKGNFPGRFSGRQFSNSRSEMNVSTLELGDSALYLCASSLGLAGGNQETQYFGPGTRLLVL.

J is TRBJ2-3 and V is TRBV7-3; 7 bases are a match to TRBD2. The CDR3 length is 16 residues. V shed 5 bases and J 7 bases; nucleotides not matched to a gene: 15. Per the germline V gene, CDR1 is SGHTA and CDR2 is FQGTGA. CDR3 protein: CASSPRAGSAGHTQYF. Written as DNA, the CDR3 is TGTGCCAGCAGCCCGAGAGCGGGGTCCGCTGGGCATACGCAGTATTTT. The entire variable domain, with the rest obtained from reference TRBV7-3 and TRBJ2-3, is as follows: GAGVSQTPSNKVTEKGKYVELRCDPISGHTALYWYRQSLGQGPEFLIYFQGTGAADDSGLPNDRFFAVRPEGSVSTLKIQRTERGDSAVYLCASSPRAGSAGHTQYFGPGTRLTVL.

This clone was observed once. The CDR3 reads CASSIPLAGGNNEQFF. Here the CDR3 DNA reads TGTGCCAGCAGCATCCCTTTAGCGGGGGGGAACAATGAGCAGTTCTTC. The chain uses TRBV11-2 and TRBJ2-1, with TRBD2 matching over 11 bases. J was trimmed by 5 bases and V by 5 bases; bases with no gene match: 8. The CDR3 consists of 16 residues. Germline assignment: CDR1 SGHAT and CDR2 FQNNGV.